This TCR beta chain was captured by sequencing in a study of OX40 agonist ivuxolimab in advanced cancers. General study points: Both blood CD4+ and CD8+ T cells showed clonal growth by week 6 at 0.1 to 3.0 mg/kg.

Measured with immunoSEQ multiplex PCR; TCRdb has only the in-frame clones, and not every one. The data contain over 25,000 clones, around 86% of them singletons. This clone has just a few counts. The antigen is undetermined. This CDR3 comprises 15 residues. Losses at the gene ends were 3 bases for V and 0 bases for J; bases not matched to a gene: 4. Germline assignment: CDR1 SEHNR and CDR2 FQNEAQ (reference sequence). The sequences come from CD4+ or CD8+ T cells sorted from blood, collected in a trial of the OX40 agonist ivuxolimab. The sequence was collected from an adult with an advanced solid tumor such as melanoma, head and neck, liver or kidney cancer. The chain employs TRBV7-9 and TRBJ1-1, with 7 positions matching TRBD1. The CDR3 DNA reads as TGTGCCAGCAGCTTGGACAGGCTCATGAACACTGAAGCTTTCTTT. This encodes CASSLDRLMNTEAFF.